These 29 T cell receptor beta chains share one sample of origin, sequenced in a study of ipilimumab plus nivolumab after autologous stem cell transplantation. Method: immunoSEQ multiplex PCR; TCRdb's copy keeps in-frame clones and lacks some. This table has about 22,000 clones, 75% to 85% appearing once. Material: PBMCs, obtained in a trial of ipilimumab plus nivolumab as post-transplant consolidation. The receptors shown here come from a male donor with diffuse large B-cell lymphoma.

This chain links TRBV14 with TRBJ1-2, with 7 positions matching TRBD1. The CDR3 is 14 amino acids. The V gene end was trimmed by 4 bases and the J gene end by 1 base; junction bases not matched to a gene: 3. Germline-derived CDR1 and CDR2 are SGHDN and FVKESK. For the CDR3, the DNA is TGTGCCAGCAGCCGGGACAGAGTTAACTATGGCTACACCTTC. It encodes CASSRDRVNYGYTF.

The chain is built from TRBV28 and TRBJ2-7; D possibly corresponds to TRBD2 (5 bases). From germline, CDR1 is MDHEN and CDR2 SYDVKM. V was trimmed by 6 bases and J by 0 bases, leaving 15 bases between them. The CDR3 covers 15 residues. The CDR3 bases are TGTGCCAGCAGAAGGGAGCAACTGAACTCCTACGAGCAGTACTTC. Translation gives CASRREQLNSYEQYF.

The chain carries TRBV5-1 and TRBJ1-4; possible D gene TRBD1, 5 bases. There are 16 residues in the CDR3. Germline CDR1 SGHRS, CDR2 YFSETQ. V gave up 2 bases and J gave up 5 bases, with 16 bases separating them. DNA for the CDR3: TGCGCCAGCAGCTTTGGCCGGGGGGGAGCCAATGAAAAACTGTTTTTT. Translation: CASSFGRGGANEKLFF.

This clone was picked up a small number of times. This rearrangement joins TRBV6-7 to TRBJ1-5; TRBD1 is a possible D gene (5 bases). TRBV6-7 is filed as an ORF, its function uncertain. There are 16 residues in the CDR3. V lost 2 bases to trimming and J lost 5 bases, with 16 bases between them. The CDR3 loop is CASSYPDGQRHQPQHF. CDR3 coding DNA: TGTGCCAGCAGTTACCCGGATGGACAACGGCATCAGCCCCAGCATTTT.

The chain uses TRBV10-3 and TRBJ2-1, with TRBD2 identical over 12 bases. CDR1 is ENHRY and CDR2 is SYGVKD in the germline V gene. The ends lost 2 bases at V and 7 bases at J; junction bases unmatched: 9. This CDR3 is 17 amino acids long. Here the CDR3 DNA reads TGTGCCATCAGTGAGGTCATCCTAGCGGGGGGGTGGAATGAGCAGTTCTTC. As protein: CAISEVILAGGWNEQFF.

This clone came up many times. V and J are TRBV7-2 and TRBJ2-5, with a tentative D call TRBD1 (6 bases). Looked up from germline, CDR1 is SGHTA and CDR2 is FQGNSA. The length of the CDR3 is 15 residues. V was cut by 5 bases and J by 4 bases, with 17 bases left in between. The CDR3 DNA is TGTGCCAGCAGCCCTCTTGCGTGGACAGTAGAGACCCAGTACTTC. This encodes CASSPLAWTVETQYF.

The chain uses TRBV4-3 and TRBJ2-3; TRBD2 agrees at 7 bases. CDR3 size: 15 residues. Trimming took 4 bases from V and 9 from J; bases not matched to a gene: 13. Germline lookup yields CDR1 LGHNA and CDR2 YSLEER. The CDR3 loop is CASSPIAGRIITQYF. CDR3 nucleotide sequence: TGCGCCAGCAGCCCTATAGCGGGTCGCATTATCACGCAGTATTTT.

CDR3 amino acids: CASSKAGTSGTGELFF. In DNA form, the CDR3 reads TGCGCCAGCAGCAAAGCCGGGACTAGCGGCACCGGGGAGCTGTTTTTT. V and J are TRBV5-1 and TRBJ2-2; TRBD2 aligns across 11 bases. Germline loops: CDR1 SGHRS, CDR2 YFSETQ. J lost 4 bases, V lost 4 bases, and 6 bases had no gene match. The length of the CDR3 is 16 residues.

The CDR3 sequence is CASRDRTSTDTQYF. The CDR3 coding sequence is TGTGCCAGCAGGGACAGGACCAGCACAGATACGCAGTATTTT. The rearrangement uses TRBV2 and TRBJ2-3; TRBD1 agrees at 7 bases. With 6 bases clipped from V and 0 bases from J, the junction kept 3 bases outside the gene matches. This CDR3 is built from 14 residues. Germline lookup yields CDR1 SNHLY and CDR2 FYNNEI.

The genes are TRBV5-1 and TRBJ2-3, with D perhaps matching TRBD2 (6 bases). The V gene lost 1 base and the J gene lost 0 bases, with 9 bases spanning the gap. This CDR3 has 15 amino acids. Per the germline V gene, CDR1 is SGHRS and CDR2 is YFSETQ. CDR3 DNA: TGCGCCAGCAGCTTGTTGGGACTGAGCACAGATACGCAGTATTTT. Protein sequence: CASSLLGLSTDTQYF.

The chain carries TRBV7-2 and TRBJ2-2; 12 bases match TRBD1. Germline V CDR1 and CDR2: SGHTA, FQGNSA. This CDR3 is 16 amino acids long. With 1 base clipped from V and 7 bases from J, the junction kept 4 bases outside the gene matches. The DNA for the CDR3 is TGTGCCAGCAGCTTAGTGGGACAGGGGGCAAGCGGGGAGCTGTTTTTT. Translation gives CASSLVGQGASGELFF.

The chain combines TRBV19 with TRBJ2-2, with D possibly matching TRBD1 (6 bases). Trimming shortened V by 3 bases and J by 7 bases, and 9 bases separated the two germline ends. Germline CDR1 reads LNHDA; CDR2 reads SQIVND (reference sequence). This CDR3 is built from 13 residues. The CDR3 loop is CASSMQGIGELFF. The DNA for the CDR3 is TGTGCCAGTAGTATGCAGGGGATCGGGGAGCTGTTTTTT.

The CDR3 is CASSLGSYNSPLHF. The CDR3 nucleotides are TGTGCCAGCAGCTTAGGGTCTTATAATTCACCCCTCCACTTT. This chain uses TRBV5-6 with TRBJ1-6, with unresolved D. Trimming took off 2 bases at V and 4 bases at J, with 7 bases between the two ends. Germline-derived CDR1 and CDR2 are SGHDT and YYEEEE. CDR3 length equals 14 residues.

The V gene is TRBV15, the J gene TRBJ1-5, with 9 bases matching TRBD1. This CDR3 contains 17 residues. Germline V gene lookup returns CDR1 LNHNV and CDR2 YYDKDF (reference sequence). Trimming removed 1 base from V and 4 bases from J; junction bases left unmatched: 8. The CDR3 nucleotides read TGTGCCACCAGCAGAGGCCCCGGGACAGGGAGGAATCAGCCCCAGCATTTT. It specifies CATSRGPGTGRNQPQHF.

This clone was found many times. The gene calls are TRBV30 and TRBJ2-7; TRBD2 aligns across 8 bases. The CDR3 is 15 residues long. V shed 0 bases, J shed 1 base, and the junction held 5 bases outside the gene matches. CDR1 is GTSNPN and CDR2 is SVGIG in the germline V gene (reference sequence). CDR3 sequence: CAWSVGSGDSYEQYF. The CDR3 DNA reads TGTGCCTGGAGTGTTGGTAGCGGGGATTCCTACGAGCAGTACTTC.

This clone was detected only a few times. The chain recombines TRBV5-4 with TRBJ1-2; D is possibly TRBD1 (6 bases). Trimming shortened V by 0 bases and J by 0 bases, and 9 bases separated the two germline ends. CDR3 length: 15 amino acids. Germline V gene lookup returns CDR1 SGHNT and CDR2 YYREEE (reference sequence). The CDR3 reads CASSLVNRANYGYTF. CDR3 DNA sequence: TGTGCCAGCAGCTTGGTAAACAGGGCTAACTATGGCTACACCTTC.

The chain joins TRBV5-6 to TRBJ2-1, with TRBD1 as a possible D gene (6 bases). Germline assignment: CDR1 SGHDT and CDR2 YYEEEE. Trimming cost V 5 bases and J 7 bases, with 16 bases left between them. The CDR3 extends over 14 amino acids. The CDR3 DNA is TGTGCCAGCAGACCGCTACAGGGATGGAATGAGCAGTTCTTC. Residues: CASRPLQGWNEQFF.

This chain connects TRBV21-1 to TRBJ2-7; the D call TRBD1 from the table was never checked on the DNA. TRBV21-1 is tagged as a pseudogene. The CDR3 extends over 17 amino acids. CDR3 sequence reads: CASSKALRDRGLYEQYF. The CDR3 DNA follows: TGTGCCAGCAGCAAAGCGCTACGGGACAGGGGGCTGTACGAGCAGTACTTC.

The V call is TRBV5-4, the J call TRBJ2-3; the match to TRBD2 covers 8 bases. CDR3 length: 16 amino acids. The V gene end was trimmed by 0 bases and the J gene end by 4 bases; junction bases not matched to a gene: 7. The germline V gene encodes CDR1 SGHNT and CDR2 YYREEE (reference sequence). The CDR3 nucleotides read TGTGCCAGCAGCTTGGCCGGGGGGGCCGCCTCAGATACGCAGTATTTT. This translates into CASSLAGGAASDTQYF.

V and J are TRBV6-1 and TRBJ2-7; D not certain. This CDR3 contains 14 residues. Germline assignment: CDR1 MNHNS and CDR2 SASEGT. With 2 bases removed from V and 5 bases from J, the gap between germline ends came to 13 bases. CDR3 region: CASSESGTLNEQYF. DNA for the CDR3: TGTGCCAGCAGTGAATCCGGCACCTTAAACGAGCAGTACTTC.

This clone was detected once. The gene calls are TRBV10-3 and TRBJ2-7; D call uncertain. The ends were cut back, 6 bases at V and 2 bases at J, with 14 bases in the middle. This CDR3 has 14 amino acids. Per the germline V gene, CDR1 is ENHRY and CDR2 is SYGVKD. The chain's CDR3 is CAIRQLGLAYEQYF. In nucleotides, the CDR3 is TGTGCCATCAGACAGCTAGGATTGGCCTACGAGCAGTACTTC.

The chain is built from TRBV9 and TRBJ2-5; D is uncertain. CDR3 size: 14 residues. Trimming took off 0 bases at V and 5 bases at J, with 11 bases between the two ends. From germline, CDR1 is SGDLS and CDR2 YYNGEE. The CDR3 coding sequence is TGTGCCAGCAGCGTAGATACTGTCACCGAGACCCAGTACTTC. Protein product: CASSVDTVTETQYF.

A note on this clone: Compared with germline, one end of the junction differs, possibly owing to a read error. The CDR3 nucleotides are TGCGCCAGCAGCCAAGACAGAACTACCTACGAGCAGTACTTC. Its translation is CASSQDRTTYEQYF. J is TRBJ2-7 and V is TRBV7-2, with D possibly matching TRBD1 (5 bases). Germline loops: CDR1 SGHTA, CDR2 FQGNSA. The CDR3 contains 14 residues.

J is TRBJ1-3 and V is TRBV7-3; D might be TRBD1 (5 bases). Trimming removed 8 bases at V and 4 bases at J, with 12 bases between. Looked up from germline, CDR1 is SGHTA and CDR2 is FQGTGA. The CDR3 contains 13 residues. The CDR3 loop is CASGGARGNTIYF. The CDR3 DNA follows: TGTGCCAGCGGAGGGGCACGGGGAAACACCATATATTTT.

V usage is TRBV6-6 and J usage is TRBJ1-3, with 7 bases fitting TRBD1. Unmatched junction bases numbered 9, after V lost 10 bases and J lost 0 bases. CDR1 MNHNY and CDR2 SVGAGI come from the germline V gene (reference sequence). This CDR3 is built from 15 residues. The CDR3 is CAILRQGLSGNTIYF. CDR3 in DNA: TGTGCCATTTTACGACAGGGCCTCTCTGGAAACACCATATATTTT.

J is TRBJ2-3 and V is TRBV29-1; TRBD1 matches 9 bases. Trimming at V came to 6 bases and at J to 3 bases, leaving 1 base not matched to a gene. CDR3 length: 12 amino acids. From germline, CDR1 is SQVTM and CDR2 ANQGSEA. The chain's CDR3 is CSVGQGTDTQYF. CDR3 sequence (DNA): TGCAGCGTCGGACAGGGGACAGATACGCAGTATTTT.

This clone was found a few times. The chain has TRBV5-4 and TRBJ1-1; 7 bases are a match to TRBD1. V lost 4 bases to trimming and J lost 7 bases; unmatched junction nucleotides: 4. CDR3 length: 12 residues. Germline CDR1 reads SGHNT; CDR2 reads YYREEE (reference sequence). The CDR3 DNA sequence: TGTGCCAGCAGCGCGACAGGGCGTGAAGCTTTCTTT. This translates into CASSATGREAFF.

The V gene is TRBV19, the J gene TRBJ2-5, with 7 bases lining up with TRBD1. Near its end, the DNA agrees better with TRBJ2-7, so the J call may be wrong. Germline-derived CDR1 and CDR2 are LNHDA and SQIVND (reference sequence). The CDR3 is 15 residues long. Here the CDR3 reads CASSTIDRDSYEQYF. For the CDR3, the DNA is TGTGCCAGTAGTACAATCGACAGGGACTCCTACGAGCAGTACTTC.

This clone occurred a few times. The chain uses TRBV18 and TRBJ1-1, with D possibly matching TRBD1 (6 bases). The germline V gene has CDR1 KGHSH and CDR2 LQKENI. V lost 5 bases and J 1 base, leaving 11 bases between the germline ends. The CDR3 has 14 residues. CDR3 nucleotides: TGTGCCAGCTCAGCGGGACACCGGAACACTGAAGCTTTCTTT. Encoded protein: CASSAGHRNTEAFF.